A selection of T cell receptor beta chains follows, all from one sample in a study of spatial heterogeneity in lung cancer. TCRdb ran MiXCR on the 5' RACE reads and lists one entry per CDR3 protein. The sample lists about 50,000 distinct CDR3 sequences, about 7.4% seen once, with 35% in the top ten. The sample in question was PBMCs, obtained at follow-up. The receptors stem from a female donor with early-stage non-small cell lung cancer. The CDR3 runs from the conserved cysteine through the conserved F or W. D genes are given only for firm matches. Clone size, where shown, is once, few, many, or a class for clones that have expanded.

J | size | V | D | DNA | CDR3
TRBJ2-3 | many | TRBV6-5 | TRBD2 | TGTGCCAGCACCCTTAGCGGGGGGGCCGATACGCAGTATTTT | CASTLSGGADTQYF
TRBJ2-1 | . | TRBV12-5 | TRBD1 | TGTGCTAGTGGTTCCGGGACAGGGGTTTACAATGAGCAGTTCTTC | CASGSGTGVYNEQFF
TRBJ2-5 | many | TRBV28 | . | TGTGCCAGCAGTCCCATGACAGGATTTAGGACCCAGTACTTC | CASSPMTGFRTQYF
TRBJ2-3 | . | TRBV4-1 | TRBD2 | TGCGCCAGCACTTACGGGGGGGCCCGCACAGATACGCAGTATTTT | CASTYGGARTDTQYF
TRBJ1-6 | many | TRBV9 | . | TGTGCCAGCAGCGCCAAGCGGGACCCAACTAATTCACCCCTCCACTTT | CASSAKRDPTNSPLHF
TRBJ1-5 | . | TRBV3-1 | . | TGTGCCAGCAGCCAAGGCTCAGGGAACAATCAGCCCCAGCATTTT | CASSQGSGNNQPQHF
TRBJ2-3 | . | TRBV5-1 | TRBD2 | TGCGCCAGCAGCCAAAGCGGGGGGGCCACAGATACGCAGTATTTT | CASSQSGGATDTQYF
TRBJ1-4 | many | TRBV9 | . | TGTGCCACCCTCGGAGGGACGAATGAAAAACTGTTTTTT | CATLGGTNEKLFF
TRBJ2-7 | few | TRBV5-1 | . | TGCGCCAGCAGCGAGCCCGGGGGATACGAGCAGTACTTC | CASSEPGGYEQYF
TRBJ1-2 | many | TRBV20-1 | TRBD1 | TGCAGTGCTAGAGATTCAGCCAGGGGGAGCGGCTACACCTTC | CSARDSARGSGYTF
TRBJ1-5 | many | TRBV5-8 | . | TGTGCCAGCAGCGAAGGAGGGGGAGGGGCACAGCCCCAGCATTTT | CASSEGGGGAQPQHF
TRBJ1-5 | medium-sized | TRBV15 | TRBD1 | TGTGCCACCAGCATCAGGGGGCTGGCTTCTAGCAATCAGCCCCAGCATTTT | CATSIRGLASSNQPQHF
TRBJ2-7 | many | TRBV7-9 | TRBD1 | TGTGCCAGCAGATTAGAGGGGGCCAGCCCCTACGAGCAGTACTTC | CASRLEGASPYEQYF
TRBJ2-3 | few | TRBV6-6 | TRBD1 | TGTGCCAGCACCCTCCGAGGGGGCACCTCAGATACGCAGTATTTT | CASTLRGGTSDTQYF
TRBJ2-7 | many | TRBV12-3/TRBV12-4 | TRBD1 | TGTGCCAGCAGTCGTAGCGACAGGGTTCCCTACGAGCAGTACTTC | CASSRSDRVPYEQYF
TRBJ2-3 | . | TRBV5-1 | . | TGCGCCAGCAGCTTAAGAAGCCCTTCGAGCACAGATACGCAGTATTTT | CASSLRSPSSTDTQYF
TRBJ2-7 | many | TRBV6-2/TRBV6-3 | TRBD1 | TGTGCCAGCAGACCGGTGGGACAGGGCTCCTACGAGCAGTACTTC | CASRPVGQGSYEQYF
TRBJ2-7 | many | TRBV5-1 | . | TGCGCCAGCAGCTTGTCGGATGAAGGCGAGCAGTACTTC | CASSLSDEGEQYF
TRBJ1-2 | many | TRBV29-1 | . | TGCAGCGTTGAAGTCACAGGGTGGTATGGCTACACCTTC | CSVEVTGWYGYTF
TRBJ1-2 | many | TRBV9 | TRBD1 | TGTGCCAGCAGCGTAGGGGTCGGGGGACAGAACTATGGCTACACCTTC | CASSVGVGGQNYGYTF
TRBJ2-3 | . | TRBV29-1 | . | TGCAGCGTTGAAGTCACAGATACGCAGTATTTT | CSVEVTDTQYF
TRBJ2-6 | . | TRBV18 | . | TGTGCCAGCTCACCCCGACAGGTCGAGACCTCTGGGGCCAACGTCCTGACTTTC | CASSPRQVETSGANVLTF
TRBJ1-1 | . | TRBV7-2 | . | TGTGCCAGCAGCTCTCGCCTTCGAGGGAACACTGAAGCTTTCTTT | CASSSRLRGNTEAFF
TRBJ2-5 | . | TRBV25-1 | . | TGTGCCAGCAGTGTAGGAGACGGCCGGGCCCAGTACTTC | CASSVGDGRAQYF
TRBJ2-3 | . | TRBV5-1 | . | TGCGCCAGTTCTCAGGGAGGCACAGATACGCAGTATTTT | CASSQGGTDTQYF
TRBJ2-5 | . | TRBV7-9 | . | TGTGCCAGCAGCTTAAGGCGGGGACCAGAGACCCAGTACTTC | CASSLRRGPETQYF
TRBJ1-2 | . | TRBV20-1 | . | TGCAGGGCAGTTTGGACCTATGGCTACACCTTC | CRAVWTYGYTF
TRBJ2-5 | many | TRBV20-1 | . | TGCAGTGCTTTGACAGGCCAAGAGACCCAGTACTTC | CSALTGQETQYF
TRBJ2-5 | few | TRBV6-5 | . | TGTGCCAGCAGTTTTACCCTGACGGTTTACCAAGAGACCCAGTACTTC | CASSFTLTVYQETQYF
TRBJ2-4 | many | TRBV20-1 | . | TGCAGTGCCGAGTCCCGGGGTAGGAACATTCAGTACTTC | CSAESRGRNIQYF
TRBJ2-6 | . | TRBV6-2/TRBV6-3 | . | TGTGCCAGCAGTTACCCAATTAGGGGCTCTGGGGCCAACATCCTGACTTTC | CASSYPIRGSGANILTF
TRBJ2-3 | few | TRBV24-1 | TRBD2 | TGTGCCACCAGTGACGCTAGCGGTGATACGCAGTATTTT | CATSDASGDTQYF
TRBJ2-1 | many | TRBV20-1 | . | TGCAGTGCTAGGTTCTCAGGGTACAATGAGCAGTTCTTC | CSARFSGYNEQFF
TRBJ2-7 | many | TRBV7-2 | . | TGTGCCAGCAGCCTCGCCGGGACTCCCTCCTACGAGCAGTACTTC | CASSLAGTPSYEQYF
TRBJ2-7 | . | TRBV27 | TRBD1 | TGTGCCACATCCCTGGGGACAGGGGAGATTCTCTACGAGCAGTACTTC | CATSLGTGEILYEQYF